There are many counts of the clone carrying this T cell receptor beta chain. This entry comes from a study of response to subunit inactivated influenza vaccine. TCRdb itself ran the RT-PCR reads through MiXCR, one entry per CDR3 protein. Of about 570,000 distinct CDR3 sequences listed, 11% are singletons. This sample also appeared in a second study, on T cells expressing NK-cell markers. That study reports: Generation of TCR beta cDNA was performed by 5'RACE template switching incorporating UMIs. Repertoire data for TCR beta were derived from sorted T cells (CD3+CD56+NKG2C+, CD3+CD56+NKG2C- and CD3+CD56-NKG2C+). Dominant NKG2C+ clonotypes accounted for about 1.0-7.0% of CD8+ T cells in roughly 6 donors. It was still unclear whether expanded NKG2C+ T cell clones were HCMV specific.

The sample was PBMCs from blood, taken on the day of vaccination. The receptor's source is a man aged 45 to 65 who received an inactivated influenza vaccine.

CDR3 residues: CASSLGQGPDTQYF. DNA of the CDR3: TGTGCCAGCAGTCTGGGACAGGGTCCAGATACGCAGTATTTT. The chain has TRBV27 and TRBJ2-3; the match to TRBD1 covers 9 bases. Germline lookup yields CDR1 MNHEY and CDR2 SMNVEV (reference sequence). The ends lost 5 bases at V and 4 bases at J; junction bases unmatched: 4. The CDR3 runs 14 residues.